This is a list of T cell receptor beta chains from one sample in a study of blood T cell repertoires in COVID-19. Sequenced by immunoSEQ multiplex PCR; TCRdb stores in-frame clones only, minus some. This repertoire shows 210,000 or so clones, approximately 85% found once; its top ten account for approximately 8%. Sequencing was carried out using peripheral blood. The receptors originated from a woman in her forties or fifties with active or convalescent COVID-19. Both conserved end residues are part of each CDR3. D genes are given only for firm matches. Only some rows state a clone size, as once, few, many or a class for expanded clones.

abundance	j_gene	d_gene	v_gene	CDR3aa	CDR3nt
.	TRBJ1-1	.	TRBV13	CASSLRRLAGGGTEAFF	TGTGCCAGCAGCTTAAGGCGGTTGGCGGGCGGGGGGACTGAAGCTTTCTTT
.	TRBJ2-3	TRBD2	TRBV5-4	CASSPGSGSPDTQYF	TGTGCCAGCAGCCCCGGTAGCGGGAGCCCAGATACGCAGTATTTT
.	TRBJ2-3	TRBD1	TRBV5-1	CASSLQTGFSTDTQYF	TGCGCCAGCAGCTTGCAGACAGGGTTTAGCACAGATACGCAGTATTTT
.	TRBJ2-5	TRBD2	TRBV14	CASSPGLAGLETQYF	TGTGCCAGCAGCCCGGGACTAGCGGGATTAGAGACCCAGTACTTC
.	TRBJ2-3	TRBD2	TRBV27	CASNQRGGVNTQYF	TGTGCCAGCAATCAGCGGGGGGGCGTGAATACGCAGTATTTT
.	TRBJ2-1	TRBD2	TRBV6-5	CASSYSPGGHNEQFF	TGTGCCAGCAGTTACTCACCGGGGGGGCACAATGAGCAGTTCTTC
.	TRBJ2-1	TRBD2	TRBV5-1	CASSLAMGLDYNEQFF	TGCGCCAGCAGCTTGGCCATGGGACTAGATTACAATGAGCAGTTCTTC
.	TRBJ2-7	.	TRBV4-1	CASSQDRVSSYEQYF	TGCGCCAGCAGCCAAGATCGGGTGAGCTCCTACGAGCAGTACTTC
.	TRBJ2-4	.	TRBV28	CASSLSQGGVNIQYF	TGTGCCAGCAGTTTATCGCAGGGCGGGGTGAACATTCAGTACTTC
many	TRBJ2-7	.	TRBV6-5	CASSYSSASSYEQYF	TGTGCCAGCAGTTACTCCAGCGCGAGTTCCTACGAGCAGTACTTC
.	TRBJ2-6	.	TRBV5-1	CASSLSPSSSSGANVLTF	TGCGCCAGCAGCTTGAGCCCAAGTAGTAGCTCTGGGGCCAACGTCCTGACTTTC
few	TRBJ1-2	.	TRBV10-1	CASSETGYGYTF	TGCGCCAGCAGTGAAACAGGGTATGGCTACACCTTC
once	TRBJ1-6	.	TRBV30	CAWKRPGNSPLHF	TGTGCCTGGAAAAGGCCAGGAAATTCACCCCTCCACTTT
.	TRBJ2-1	TRBD1	TRBV6-2/TRBV6-3	CASSGDRWSNEQFF	TGTGCCAGCAGCGGGGACAGGTGGAGCAATGAGCAGTTCTTC
.	TRBJ2-1	.	TRBV28	CATRGGSSYNEQFF	TGTGCCACCAGGGGAGGGAGCTCCTACAATGAGCAGTTCTTC
.	TRBJ2-7	TRBD1	TRBV5-1	CASTGTGGYEQYF	TGCGCCAGCACCGGGACAGGGGGCTACGAGCAGTACTTC
.	TRBJ2-3	.	TRBV18	CASKGVATDTQYF	TGTGCCAGCAAGGGGGTGGCTACAGATACGCAGTATTTT
.	TRBJ1-1	.	TRBV15	CATSRTRENTEAFF	TGTGCCACCAGCAGAACGCGGGAGAACACTGAAGCTTTCTTT
.	TRBJ1-2	.	TRBV7-9	CASSPQAGAVLYGYTF	TGTGCCAGCAGCCCCCAGGCAGGGGCTGTTCTCTATGGCTACACCTTC
.	TRBJ2-7	.	TRBV11-2	CASSLIPGAYEQYF	TGTGCCAGCAGCTTAATACCCGGGGCCTACGAGCAGTACTTC
.	TRBJ1-1	TRBD1	TRBV5-1	CASRWDRENTEAFF	TGCGCCAGCAGATGGGACAGGGAGAACACTGAAGCTTTCTTT
.	TRBJ1-2	.	TRBV6-5	CASKPAGPLRGGYTF	TGTGCCAGCAAGCCGGCAGGACCCTTAAGGGGTGGCTACACCTTC
few	TRBJ1-4	TRBD1	TRBV6-5	CASTTGGLGEKLFF	TGTGCCAGCACCACAGGGGGCCTCGGTGAAAAACTGTTTTTT
.	TRBJ1-2	TRBD1	TRBV7-6	CASSAGTGGRRGYTF	TGTGCCAGCAGCGCCGGGACAGGGGGCAGGAGGGGCTACACCTTC
.	TRBJ2-4	.	TRBV7-8	CASSLETGQGGNIQYF	TGTGCCAGCAGCTTAGAGACTGGGCAGGGTGGAAACATTCAGTACTTC
.	TRBJ2-2	.	TRBV6-5	CASSPQVNTGELFF	TGTGCCAGCAGTCCTCAGGTTAACACCGGGGAGCTGTTTTTT
.	TRBJ1-2	TRBD1	TRBV30	CAWGGQGATNYGYTF	TGTGCCTGGGGGGGGCAGGGGGCGACTAACTATGGCTACACCTTC
.	TRBJ2-5	TRBD2	TRBV10-3	CAIAASLAGGRETQYF	TGTGCCATCGCGGCTTCGCTAGCGGGGGGGCGGGAGACCCAGTACTTC
.	TRBJ2-3	.	TRBV10-1	CASSESFWGPGDTQYF	TGCGCCAGCAGTGAGTCGTTCTGGGGGCCGGGAGATACGCAGTATTTT
.	TRBJ1-1	.	TRBV7-9	CASSSRGGARDTEAFF	TGTGCCAGCAGCTCCCGAGGGGGGGCGCGAGACACTGAAGCTTTCTTT
.	TRBJ2-2	.	TRBV10-3	CAISALAGTGELFF	TGTGCCATCAGCGCCCTTGCGGGGACCGGGGAGCTGTTTTTT
.	TRBJ2-1	TRBD2	TRBV10-3	CAIRRGGAVDEQFF	TGTGCCATCAGGCGCGGGGGGGCCGTAGATGAGCAGTTCTTC
.	TRBJ2-3	.	TRBV21-1	CASSKVRGMGYTDTQYF	TGTGCCAGCAGCAAAGTCAGGGGCATGGGGTACACAGATACGCAGTATTTT
.	TRBJ2-2	TRBD1	TRBV6-5	CASTPQGYAGELFF	TGTGCCAGCACCCCACAGGGGTACGCCGGGGAGCTGTTTTTT
few	TRBJ1-2	.	TRBV5-4	CASSFGGGKVEGYTF	TGTGCCAGCAGCTTCGGCGGGGGGAAGGTGGAAGGCTACACCTTC
.	TRBJ1-1	.	TRBV5-4	CASRPGKNTEAFF	TGTGCCTCCCGGCCCGGGAAGAACACTGAAGCTTTCTTT
.	TRBJ1-1	.	TRBV7-9	CASSLGRGNTEAFF	TGTGCCAGCAGCTTAGGCAGGGGGAACACTGAAGCTTTCTTT
.	TRBJ1-6	.	TRBV27	CASSFQGENSPLHF	TGTGCCAGCAGTTTTCAGGGCGAGAATTCACCCCTCCACTTT
.	TRBJ2-7	.	TRBV2	CASSASSYEQYF	TGTGCCAGCAGTGCCAGCTCCTACGAGCAGTACTTC
.	TRBJ1-2	TRBD1	TRBV19	CASSMDRAGGYTF	TGTGCCAGTAGTATGGACAGGGCAGGTGGCTACACCTTC
.	TRBJ2-5	TRBD2	TRBV3-1/TRBV3-2	CATDSSGRAGETQYF	TGTGCCACCGATTCTAGCGGGAGGGCCGGAGAGACCCAGTACTTC
.	TRBJ2-7	TRBD2	TRBV7-2	CASSLAPLPTGGGYEQYF	TGTGCCAGCAGCTTAGCCCCTCTCCCGACGGGAGGGGGCTACGAGCAGTACTTC
few	TRBJ2-5	TRBD2	TRBV7-3	CASSLLAGEGETQYF	TGTGCCAGCAGCTTACTAGCGGGAGAAGGAGAGACCCAGTACTTC